This TCR beta chain comes out of a study of blood T cell repertoires in COVID-19. Study in general: In each case, the material was cDNA or gDNA derived from T cells, B-cell-depleted T cells, or PBMCs.

V lost 6 bases, J lost 3 bases, and 11 bases lay in between. The CDR3 extends over 13 amino acids. Germline CDR1 MDHEN, CDR2 SYDVKM. Sequencing used immunoSEQ multiplex PCR; TCRdb keeps in-frame clones, though not all of them. This sample has 25,000 to 30,000 clones; roughly nine tenths occur once, and the top ten carry around 8.4%. The TCR comes from a man aged 65 to 79 with active or convalescent COVID-19. Input material: peripheral blood. The chain couples TRBV28 to TRBJ1-1; the D is unclear. The CDR3 protein is CASRGRRDTEAFF. DNA of the CDR3: TGTGCCAGCAGAGGAAGGAGGGACACTGAAGCTTTCTTT.